The rows below give T cell receptor beta chains drawn from one sample of a study of metastatic and nonmetastatic thyroid tumors. Using MiXCR, TCRdb re-called clones from the PCR reads. The data show 30,000 to 40,000 clones, under 25% seen once. The sample taken for sequencing was blood. All receptors derive from a female donor with papillary thyroid cancer or a benign thyroid nodule (not recorded which). Some clones in this sample may be carry-over from other donors' samples. Both conserved end residues are part of each CDR3. Fields, in order: CDR3 protein, CDR3 DNA, clone size, J gene, V gene, D gene. The D gene is left open where the match is weak. Clone size appears in some rows only: once, few, many, or a class for an expanded clone.

CDR3aa: CASSFQQPASGYTF; CDR3nt: TGTGCCAGCAGTTTTCAGCAACCGGCTAGTGGCTACACCTTC; abundance: medium-sized; j_gene: TRBJ1-2; v_gene: TRBV12-3/TRBV12-4; d_gene: -
CDR3aa: CASSRGTSHTF; CDR3nt: TGTGCCAGCAGCCGCGGGACATCCCACACCTTC; abundance: -; j_gene: TRBJ1-2; v_gene: TRBV12-3/TRBV12-4; d_gene: -
CDR3aa: CASSYGLRGTGLNQPQHF; CDR3nt: TGTGCCAGCAGTTACGGTCTTCGGGGGACAGGGTTAAATCAGCCCCAGCATTTT; abundance: medium-sized; j_gene: TRBJ1-5; v_gene: TRBV6-2/TRBV6-3; d_gene: TRBD1
CDR3aa: CASSLAWTGNQPQHF; CDR3nt: TGTGCCAGCAGCTTGGCCTGGACAGGCAATCAGCCCCAGCATTTT; abundance: many; j_gene: TRBJ1-5; v_gene: TRBV5-6; d_gene: -
CDR3aa: CASSEASDGSYEQYF; CDR3nt: TGTGCCAGCAGTGAAGCGTCGGATGGCTCCTACGAGCAGTACTTC; abundance: few; j_gene: TRBJ2-7; v_gene: TRBV6-1; d_gene: -
CDR3aa: CAWSDSGRDEKLFF; CDR3nt: TGTGCCTGGAGTGACTCAGGGAGGGACGAAAAACTGTTTTTT; abundance: few; j_gene: TRBJ1-4; v_gene: TRBV30; d_gene: -
CDR3aa: CSARDGVWEGEETQYF; CDR3nt: TGCAGTGCTAGAGATGGGGTCTGGGAGGGGGAAGAGACCCAGTACTTC; abundance: -; j_gene: TRBJ2-5; v_gene: TRBV20-1; d_gene: -
CDR3aa: CSARDSTTGGYSNQPQHF; CDR3nt: TGCAGTGCTAGAGATTCCACCACAGGAGGTTATAGCAATCAGCCCCAGCATTTT; abundance: many; j_gene: TRBJ1-5; v_gene: TRBV20-1; d_gene: -
CDR3aa: CASSLGVQGTLHF; CDR3nt: TGCGCCAGCAGCTTGGGAGTACAGGGTACCCTCCACTTT; abundance: -; j_gene: TRBJ1-6; v_gene: TRBV5-1; d_gene: -
CDR3aa: CASSWTVNTEAFF; CDR3nt: TGTGCCAGCAGCTGGACAGTGAACACTGAAGCTTTCTTT; abundance: many; j_gene: TRBJ1-1; v_gene: TRBV7-3; d_gene: -
CDR3aa: CAISVGTGDEQYF; CDR3nt: TGTGCCATCAGTGTCGGGACAGGGGACGAGCAGTACTTC; abundance: -; j_gene: TRBJ2-7; v_gene: TRBV10-3; d_gene: TRBD1
CDR3aa: CASSPTARDVETQYF; CDR3nt: TGTGCCAGCAGCCCCACAGCGAGGGATGTCGAGACCCAGTACTTC; abundance: -; j_gene: TRBJ2-5; v_gene: TRBV6-2/TRBV6-3; d_gene: -
CDR3aa: CASSLDRGTYNEQFF; CDR3nt: TGTGCCAGCAGCTTAGACAGGGGGACATACAATGAGCAGTTCTTC; abundance: many; j_gene: TRBJ2-1; v_gene: TRBV7-9; d_gene: TRBD1
CDR3aa: CSARDLDRGQETQYF; CDR3nt: TGCAGTGCTAGAGATTTGGACAGGGGGCAAGAGACCCAGTACTTC; abundance: many; j_gene: TRBJ2-5; v_gene: TRBV20-1; d_gene: TRBD1
CDR3aa: CASSRTVNTEAFF; CDR3nt: TGTGCCAGCAGTCGGACGGTGAACACTGAAGCTTTCTTT; abundance: -; j_gene: TRBJ1-1; v_gene: TRBV12-3/TRBV12-4; d_gene: -
CDR3aa: CSASGTGGPYEQYF; CDR3nt: TGCAGTGCCTCCGGGACAGGGGGCCCCTACGAGCAGTACTTC; abundance: many; j_gene: TRBJ2-7; v_gene: TRBV20-1; d_gene: TRBD1